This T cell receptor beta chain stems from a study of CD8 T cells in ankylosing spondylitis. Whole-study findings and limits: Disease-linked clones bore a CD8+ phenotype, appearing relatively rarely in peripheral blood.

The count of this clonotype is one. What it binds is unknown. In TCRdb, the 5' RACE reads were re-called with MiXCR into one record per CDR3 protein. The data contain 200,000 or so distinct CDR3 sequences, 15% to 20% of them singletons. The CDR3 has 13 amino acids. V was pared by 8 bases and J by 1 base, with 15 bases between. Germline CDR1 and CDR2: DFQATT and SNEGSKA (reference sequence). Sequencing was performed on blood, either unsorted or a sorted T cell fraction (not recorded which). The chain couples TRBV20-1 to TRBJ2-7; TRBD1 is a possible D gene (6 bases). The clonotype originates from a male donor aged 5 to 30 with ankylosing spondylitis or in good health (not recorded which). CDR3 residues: CSSPGQGSYEQYF. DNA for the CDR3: TGCAGTTCTCCGGGACAAGGATCCTACGAGCAGTACTTC.